This T cell receptor (beta chain) came from a study of T cells expressing NK-cell markers (dated by TCRdb to between 2020 and 2021). As for the study more broadly: In sorted CD3+CD56+NKG2C+, CD3+CD56+NKG2C- and CD3+CD56-NKG2C+ T-cell subsets from several donors, TCR beta-chain repertoires were profiled. Among the eight sequenced donors, seven were HCMV-seropositive and one was HCMV-seronegative. The study sequenced eight donors, all healthy volunteers chosen at random: three men and five women. Illumina HiSeq 2000/2500, MiSeq or NextSeq was used to sequence libraries as 2 x 150 bp reads. The research as a whole found: Whether the expanded NKG2C-expressing T cell clones were specific for HCMV antigens remained unclear. For six donors, the dominant CD3+CD56+NKG2C+ clonotypes were among the top 10 CD8+ clonotypes and accounted for roughly 1.0-7.5% of CD8+ T cells. Those dominant clonotypes were again the most abundant among CD3+CD56-NKG2C+ cells in a few donors, at about 28.3-60.1%.

About this clonotype: This receptor's antigen is unknown.

The listed sequencing device is Illumina HiSeq 2000. TCR beta cDNA libraries were made by 5'RACE template switching that added a universal primer site and unique molecular identifiers. Synthesis of cDNA was primed from the TCR beta constant segment and was followed by two consecutive PCR amplification steps. Processing in the source paper ran as follows. MIGEC was used to demultiplex reads and group reads by UMI, and MiTCR was used to assemble and quantify clonotypes. Only TCR cDNA sequences supported by at least two reads were kept to exclude erroneous sequences. The tcR package was used for downstream repertoire analysis, with clonotypes matched between fractions based on CDR3 nucleotide sequence plus V segment. VDJmatch was used to annotate antigen specificity against VDJdb, with one amino acid substitution in CDR3 allowed. Reads reprocessed by TCRdb are summarized as one entry per CDR3 protein sequence, and DNA is absent. TCRdb, not the authors, supplied the V and J calls. In this sample's table one finds approximately 380,000 distinct CDR3 sequences. In total, the top ten clones hold around 4.9% of the sample.

Looking up the germline V gene yields CDR1 SGHVS and CDR2 FNYEAQ. There are 15 amino acids in the CDR3, from cysteine to phenylalanine inclusive. No DNA sequence is on record. A commercial ELISA kit detecting HCMV-specific IgG in serum was used to determine HCMV serostatus. Ficoll density gradient centrifugation was used to isolate peripheral blood mononuclear cells from blood. The sequence derives from a man aged 18 to 69 in good health. Sequenced input: blood T cells: a sorted CD56 or NKG2C T cell subset, CD4+ or CD8+ T cells, or bulk PBMC T cells (not recorded which). The V and J segments used are TRBV7-6 and TRBJ2-3; TCRdb selects TRBD1, and the lack of DNA leaves this call unchecked. The CDR3 protein: CASSPRGLAADTQYF.